This passage covers 14 T cell receptor beta chains from one sample sequenced in a study of immune characterization of retroperitoneal liposarcoma. TCRdb used MiXCR to reprocess the PCR reads, holding one entry per CDR3 protein. The sample lists 3,500 to 4,500 distinct CDR3 sequences, about 30% seen once, with about 10% in the top ten. Specimen: blood. These TCRs come from a female donor with retroperitoneal liposarcoma.

V gene TRBV6-1 combines with J gene TRBJ1-6; D is perhaps TRBD1 (5 bases). The germline V gene has CDR1 MNHNS and CDR2 SASEGT. V was pared by 7 bases and J by 5 bases, with 15 bases between. The CDR3 has 15 amino acids. The CDR3 sequence: CASTLGAGNNSPLHF. The CDR3 DNA sequence: TGTGCCAGCACCCTCGGGGCAGGCAATAATTCACCCCTCCACTTT.

This clonotype is medium-sized (0.01 to 0.1%) within its sample. This clone may be a read error of a much larger clone one base away. J is TRBJ2-1 and V is TRBV6-1, with 7 bases aligning to TRBD2. The tail of the sequence fits TRBJ2-7 better, so the J call may be wrong. CDR1 MNHNS and CDR2 SASEGT come from the germline V gene. CDR3 length: 14 residues. The CDR3 DNA sequence: TGTGCCAGCGCCCCTCGACTAGCTGACAATGAGCAGTACTTC. The encoded protein is CASAPRLADNEQYF.

The chain couples TRBV7-2 to TRBJ2-1; 10 positions agree with TRBD1. The J call is doubtful: the DNA matches TRBJ2-4 better. The CDR3 runs 16 residues. Per germline, CDR1 SGHTA and CDR2 FQGNSA. The CDR3 nucleotides read TGTGCCAGCAGCTTAAGTTCGGGACAGGGGAAAAACATTCAGTACTTC. Protein: CASSLSSGQGKNIQYF.

The CDR3 nucleotides are TGTGCCAGCAGTGAAGCTGCGGAGACCCAGTACTTC. Translation: CASSEAAETQYF. V gene TRBV6-1 combines with J gene TRBJ2-1; no reliable D call. The DNA end favors TRBJ2-5, so the J call may be wrong. Germline V gives CDR1 MNHNS, CDR2 SASEGT. CDR3 length: 12 amino acids.

This chain joins TRBV7-6 and TRBJ2-5; unclear D gene. Trimming pared 1 base from V and 4 bases from J, leaving 4 bases between. This CDR3 is built from 12 residues. Per the germline V gene, CDR1 is SGHVS and CDR2 is FNYEAQ. The CDR3 coding sequence is TGTGCCAGCAGCTTAGAGTCAGAGACCCAGTACTTC. Translating gives CASSLESETQYF.

This CDR3 is CASSLGLAGGETQYF. CDR3 DNA sequence: TGTGCCAGCAGCCTGGGACTAGCGGGAGGAGAGACCCAGTACTTC. The chain carries TRBV3-1 and TRBJ2-5, with TRBD2 identical over 15 bases. With 4 bases clipped from V and 4 bases from J, the junction kept 1 base outside the gene matches. The germline V gene encodes CDR1 LGHDT and CDR2 YNNKEL (reference sequence). The CDR3 extends over 15 amino acids.

By share of the sample, this clonotype is medium-sized (0.01 to 0.1%). The V gene is TRBV27, the J gene TRBJ2-3; TRBD1 might be the D (6 bases). The last part of the DNA fits TRBJ2-7 better; the J call may be wrong. CDR3 length: 15 residues. Looked up from germline, CDR1 is MNHEY and CDR2 is SMNVEV (reference sequence). The CDR3 protein is CASMVSRGGLNEQYF. The CDR3 nucleotides are TGTGCCAGCATGGTCTCCAGGGGTGGTCTCAATGAGCAGTACTTC.

This clonotype was counted a few times. V usage is TRBV7-2 and J usage is TRBJ1-6; perhaps TRBD1 as D (5 bases). The CDR3 is 15 amino acids. The V gene's germline CDR1 is SGHTA and CDR2 FQGNSA. V lost 3 bases, J lost 6 bases, and 12 bases lay in between. CDR3 residues: CASSFGRGVNSPLHF. The CDR3 DNA reads as TGTGCCAGCAGCTTCGGTAGAGGGGTTAATTCACCCCTCCACTTT.

By share, this clonotype counts as medium-sized. The chain links TRBV12-3 or TRBV12-4 to TRBJ2-5, with 15 bases aligning to TRBD2. The CDR3 contains 19 residues. J gave up 5 bases and V 4 bases, and 14 bases lay outside the gene matches. The CDR3 DNA sequence: TGTGCCAGCAGTTCTAGGACTAGCGGGGGGGCAGGGGTTTGGGAGACCCAGTACTTC. The encoded protein is CASSSRTSGGAGVWETQYF.

This clonotype is medium-sized in the sample. This chain connects TRBV27 to TRBJ2-1; 8 bases are shared with TRBD1. The CDR3 spans 15 residues. The V gene end was trimmed by 1 base and the J gene end by 7 bases; junction bases not matched to a gene: 6. CDR1 and CDR2 (germline): MNHEY, SMNVEV (reference sequence). The DNA of the CDR3 is TGTGCCAGCAGTTTATATGGACAGGGTAAGAATGAGCAGTTCTTC. Residues: CASSLYGQGKNEQFF.

The chain uses TRBV6-5 and TRBJ2-1; D possibly matches TRBD1 or TRBD2 (5 bases each). CDR1 MNHEY and CDR2 SVGAGI come from the germline V gene. This CDR3 is 15 amino acids long. The V end lost 6 bases, the J end lost 13 bases, and 25 bases lay between the germline ends. CDR3 bases: TGTGCCAGCAGCGACCACATACTGCAATCCGGGGCCCAGTTCTTC. Translation gives CASSDHILQSGAQFF.

The chain joins TRBV6-8 to TRBJ2-3, with D tentatively TRBD1 (5 bases). This CDR3 is 16 amino acids long. The germline CDR1 and CDR2 sequences are MNHGY and SAAAGT. The V gene lost 2 bases and the J gene lost 2 bases, with 14 bases spanning the gap. CDR3 residues: CASSYDSVGATDTQYF. The CDR3 region has the DNA TGTGCCAGCAGTTACGACTCGGTTGGGGCCACAGATACGCAGTATTTT.

This clonotype ranks as medium-sized. The chain combines TRBV27 with TRBJ2-1; 10 bases align to TRBD2. CDR1 is MNHEY, CDR2 SMNVEV, per germline (reference sequence). V dropped 5 bases and J dropped 6; count of bases not matched to a gene: 10. CDR3 length equals 16 residues. The CDR3 bases are TGTGCCAGCAGTACCTCCGGGACTAGCGAGCTCAATGAGCAGTTCTTC. Residues: CASSTSGTSELNEQFF.

V and J are TRBV11-1 and TRBJ2-1; D gene ambiguous. The end of the DNA aligns better with TRBJ2-7, so the J call may be wrong. The CDR3 covers 16 residues. Germline V CDR1 and CDR2: SGHAT, FQDESV (reference sequence). CDR3 protein: CASSPGARSSYNEQYF. The CDR3 region has the DNA TGTGCCAGCAGCCCGGGTGCGAGGAGCTCCTACAATGAGCAGTACTTC.